This T cell receptor beta chain was captured in a study of shared clonotypes between healthy human individuals (dated by TCRdb to between 2020 and 2021). Background on the whole study: A few men and a couple of women, aged 18 to 49 years, made up the cohort. For each donor, three plates each were used for CD4 naive and CD4 memory, two plates were used for CD8 naive, and one plate was used for CD8 memory. To estimate repertoire size and how much clonotype sharing occurs between individuals, the study deeply sequenced the blood TCR repertoires of five healthy adults. Libraries were prepared and TCR repertoires were sequenced by different laboratories using diverse techniques, in order to increase sequencing depth and limit assay-specific biases. Between about 0.8 and 8.9 billion PBMCs per donor were obtained by leukapheresis.

Relative to germline, V is 8 bases shorter and J is 7 bases shorter, with 14 bases between their ends. From the germline V gene, CDR1 is MDHEN and CDR2 is SYDVKM. The CDR3 starts with the cysteine, ends with the phenylalanine, and has 12 residues. Of all the DNA, just the CDR3 is kept, 36 bases in frame from base 1. Points the paper makes about the study in general: Based on pairwise subsampling, the degree of clonotype sharing among donors was expected to be affected by sequencing depth. Sampling was limited to blood, and TCR repertoires in tissue likely differ from TCR repertoires in blood. Naive subsets generally had larger estimated clonotype richness than memory subsets. Higher generation probabilities were observed for clonotypes shared by all four sorted-subset donors than for non-shared clonotypes. The genetic and exposure-history diversity represented was limited by the small number of donors. Approximately 5% of naive CD4, 3% to 3.5% of naive CD8, approximately 2% of memory CD4, and approximately 0.39% of memory CD8 clonotypes were shared across a handful of donors. Incomplete sequencing was indicated by rarefaction of sorted-subset datasets, despite the large sequencing depth.

Using the deep immunoSEQ assay, multiplex PCR amplified TCR CDR3 regions from genomic DNA. Extracted genomic DNA from each cell subset was distributed evenly across all wells of several immunoSEQ 96-well plates, and each plate was treated as a replicate. For sorted subsets, 200 to 250 ng of genomic DNA, equivalent to some 30,000 T cell genomes, went into each replicate PCR. Purified libraries were quantified with a Qubit 3.0 fluorometer, sized on a Bioanalyzer 2100, and re-quantified with the KAPA Library Quantification kit. Every immunoSEQ 96-well plate was sequenced on a dedicated single-read 150-cycle Illumina NextSeq 550 flow cell. As for the authors' bioinformatics: Because the immunoSEQ output held only junctional sequences and lacked quality scores, the filtering could not match the filtering applied to full-length reads. Sequences were annotated with PyIR, a Python wrapper for IgBLAST v1.9, using IMGT germline references to assign V/J genes and CDR3. Reads were filtered out if the reads had weak V/J assignments (E-value above 1e-6), no CDR3, stop codons, out-of-frame junctions, or ambiguous translated residues. V3J clonotypes were defined as sequences sharing the same inferred V gene, J gene, and CDR3 amino acid sequence. Percentage overlap between repertoires was computed as shared unique clonotypes divided by the size of the smaller repertoire. Richness of each repertoire was evaluated using RTK rarefaction, the Chao1 estimator, and Recon v2.1 estimates of unobserved clonotypes. For all TCRbeta clonotypes obtained by the gDNA method from a few donors, generation probabilities were computed with OLGA. As stored in TCRdb, this immuneACCESS dataset retains in-frame rearrangements with V and J assigned. A fraction of the clones does not appear; measured against another copy, unresolved V genes explain less than half of the discrepancy, and the remainder lacks a known reason. The DNA was the basis for D and trimming; V, J and clone size are from that table. In all, the sample holds more than 150,000 clones, and 90% to 95% of those were seen once. The ten largest clonotypes hold about 0.067% of the sample.

The donors were healthy, HIV-negative adults who had no recently reported acute infections or vaccinations. Every donor was a Caucasian adult living in Nashville, Tennessee, USA. CD4+ T cells were enriched by magnetic negative selection, after which naive cells were positively selected on CD45RA and the negative fraction was taken as the memory subset. Blood was obtained by leukapheresis, after which PBMCs were separated by Ficoll-Histopaque density gradient centrifugation and cryopreserved in liquid nitrogen vapor phase. Analytical flow cytometry was used to check the purity and quantity of every magnetically sorted T cell population. Genomic DNA was isolated from every sorted fraction and measured by UV absorbance on a Nanodrop 2000c. Points on this clone: The antigen this receptor binds is unknown. Within one base of it there is no much larger clone, and no base qualities were kept.

Recombination joined TRBV28 with TRBJ1-1, with a tentative D gene TRBD1 over 5 matching bases. The source of this sequence is a woman in her thirties in good health. The sequenced sample was naive CD4+ T cells sorted from blood. What the cell subset or site label conveys for this sample: CD45RA+ positively selected. The sequenced DNA: TGTGCCAGCCAACCTTTAGGGGTTGAAGCTTTCTTT. Its amino acids are CASQPLGVEAFF. With the rest looked up from the reference TRBV28 and TRBJ1-1 genes rather than sequenced, the full variable domain is DVKVTQSSRYLVKRTGEKVFLECVQDMDHENMFWYRQDPGLGLRLIYFSYDVKMKEKGDIPEGYSVSREKKERFSLILESASTNQTSMYLCASQPLGVEAFFGQGTRLTVV.